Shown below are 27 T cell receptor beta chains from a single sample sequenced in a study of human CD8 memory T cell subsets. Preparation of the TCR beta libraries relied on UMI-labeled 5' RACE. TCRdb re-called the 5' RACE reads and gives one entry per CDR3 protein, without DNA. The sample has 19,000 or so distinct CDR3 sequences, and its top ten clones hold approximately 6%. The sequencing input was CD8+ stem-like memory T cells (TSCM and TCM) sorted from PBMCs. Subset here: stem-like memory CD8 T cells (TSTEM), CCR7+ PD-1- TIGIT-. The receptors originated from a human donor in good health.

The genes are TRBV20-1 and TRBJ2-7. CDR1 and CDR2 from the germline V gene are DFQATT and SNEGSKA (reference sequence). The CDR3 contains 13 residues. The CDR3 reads CSAQTIQAYEQYF.

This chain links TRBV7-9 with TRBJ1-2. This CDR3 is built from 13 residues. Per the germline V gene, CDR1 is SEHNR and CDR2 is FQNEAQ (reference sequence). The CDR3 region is CASMQMSNYGYTF.

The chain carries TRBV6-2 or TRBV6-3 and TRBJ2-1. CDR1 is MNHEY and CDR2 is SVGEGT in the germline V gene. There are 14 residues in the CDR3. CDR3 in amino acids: CASSKTSTYNEQFF.

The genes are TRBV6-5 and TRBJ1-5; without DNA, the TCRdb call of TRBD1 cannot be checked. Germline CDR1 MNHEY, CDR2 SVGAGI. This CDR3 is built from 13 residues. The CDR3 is CASSDSGNQPQHF.

This chain's CDR3 is CASSYFGGSHTGELFF. J is TRBJ2-2 and V is TRBV6-5; the D gene TCRdb calls, TRBD1, cannot be checked with no DNA. Germline lookup yields CDR1 MNHEY and CDR2 SVGAGI. The CDR3 runs to 16 residues.

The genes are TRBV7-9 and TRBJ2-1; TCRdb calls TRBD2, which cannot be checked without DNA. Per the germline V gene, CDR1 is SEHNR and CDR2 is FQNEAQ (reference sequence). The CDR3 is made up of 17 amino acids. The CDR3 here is CASSPSDQAGPYNEQFF.

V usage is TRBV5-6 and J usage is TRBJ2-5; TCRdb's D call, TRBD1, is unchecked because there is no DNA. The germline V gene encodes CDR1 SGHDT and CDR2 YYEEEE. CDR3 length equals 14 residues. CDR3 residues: CASSFPRVRETQYF.

CDR3 region: CASSDSWQTQNTGELFF. The gene calls are TRBV2 and TRBJ2-2. Germline CDR1 SNHLY, CDR2 FYNNEI. The CDR3 has 17 residues.

The CDR3 protein is CASSLIGIGYNEQFF. The rearrangement links TRBV27 to TRBJ2-1. This CDR3 contains 15 residues. In germline, CDR1 is MNHEY, CDR2 SMNVEV (reference sequence).

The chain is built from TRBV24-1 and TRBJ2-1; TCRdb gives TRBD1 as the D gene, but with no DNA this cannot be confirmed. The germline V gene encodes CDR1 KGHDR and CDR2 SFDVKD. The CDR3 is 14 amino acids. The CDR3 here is CATSERQVYNEQFF.

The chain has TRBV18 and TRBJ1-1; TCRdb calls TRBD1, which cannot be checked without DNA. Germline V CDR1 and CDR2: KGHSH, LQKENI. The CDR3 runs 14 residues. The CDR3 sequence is CASSPSAGNAEAFF.

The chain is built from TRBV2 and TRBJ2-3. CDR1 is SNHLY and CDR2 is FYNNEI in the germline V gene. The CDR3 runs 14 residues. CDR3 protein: CASKTALSTDTQYF.

The CDR3: CASSWDLEQETQYF. V usage is TRBV12-3 or TRBV12-4 and J usage is TRBJ2-5; the TCRdb D gene call, TRBD1, has no DNA to confirm it. This CDR3 region has 14 residues.

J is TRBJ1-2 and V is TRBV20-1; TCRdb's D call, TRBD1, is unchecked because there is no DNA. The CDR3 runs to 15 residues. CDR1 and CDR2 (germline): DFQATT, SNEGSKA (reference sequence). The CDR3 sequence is CSARDLGQGNSGYTF.

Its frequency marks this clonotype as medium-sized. The CDR3 loop is CASSPGQGAYEQYF. The genes are TRBV5-1 and TRBJ2-7; there is no DNA to check the TCRdb D call of TRBD1. CDR1 and CDR2 from the germline V gene are SGHRS and YFSETQ. There are 14 residues in the CDR3.

CDR3: CASSYGAGDSNEQFF. The gene calls are TRBV6-2 or TRBV6-3 and TRBJ2-1; checking the TCRdb D call of TRBD2 is not possible without DNA. CDR1 MNHEY and CDR2 SVGEGT come from the germline V gene. The CDR3 has 15 residues.

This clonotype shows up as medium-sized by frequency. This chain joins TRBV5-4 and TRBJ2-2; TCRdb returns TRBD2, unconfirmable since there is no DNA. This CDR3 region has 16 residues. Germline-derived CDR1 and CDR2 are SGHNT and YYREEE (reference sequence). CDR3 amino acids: CASSTGLAGVTGELFF.

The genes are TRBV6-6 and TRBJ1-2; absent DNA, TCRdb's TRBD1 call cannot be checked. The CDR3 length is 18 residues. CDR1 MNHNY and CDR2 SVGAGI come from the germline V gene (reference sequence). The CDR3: CASSYSGARNRGLGGYTF.

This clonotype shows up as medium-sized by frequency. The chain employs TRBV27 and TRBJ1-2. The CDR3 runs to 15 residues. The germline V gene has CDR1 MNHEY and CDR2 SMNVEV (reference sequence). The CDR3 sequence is CASKTLSSSNYGYTF.

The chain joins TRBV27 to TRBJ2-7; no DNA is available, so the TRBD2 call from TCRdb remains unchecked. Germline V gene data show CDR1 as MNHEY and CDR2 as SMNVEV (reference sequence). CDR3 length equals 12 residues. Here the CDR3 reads CASKTRGYEQYF.

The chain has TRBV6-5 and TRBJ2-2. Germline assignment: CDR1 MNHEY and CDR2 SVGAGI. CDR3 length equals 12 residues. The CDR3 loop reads CASSPHAGELFF.

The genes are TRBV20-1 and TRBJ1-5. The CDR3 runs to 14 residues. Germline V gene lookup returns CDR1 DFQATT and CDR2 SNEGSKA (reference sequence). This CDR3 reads CSAREQPSNQPQHF.

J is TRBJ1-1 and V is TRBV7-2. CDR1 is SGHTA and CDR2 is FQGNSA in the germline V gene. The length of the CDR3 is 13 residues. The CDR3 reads CASSPTAGTEAFF.

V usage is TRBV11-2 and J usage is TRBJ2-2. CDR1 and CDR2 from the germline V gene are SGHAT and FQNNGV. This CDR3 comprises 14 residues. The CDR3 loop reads CASSLEWGTGELFF.

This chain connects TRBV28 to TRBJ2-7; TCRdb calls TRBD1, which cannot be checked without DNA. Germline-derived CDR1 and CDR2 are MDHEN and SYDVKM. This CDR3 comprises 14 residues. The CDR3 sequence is CASSLRGRQYEQYF.

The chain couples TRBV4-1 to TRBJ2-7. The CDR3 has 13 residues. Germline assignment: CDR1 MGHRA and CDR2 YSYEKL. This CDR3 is CASSQGLANEQYF.

This CDR3 is CATSEDTTGQYF. This chain connects TRBV15 to TRBJ2-7. The CDR3 runs 12 residues. Germline-derived CDR1 and CDR2 are LNHNV and YYDKDF (reference sequence).